This entry lists 30 T cell receptor beta chains sequenced from one sample in a study of blood T cell repertoires in COVID-19. Method: immunoSEQ multiplex PCR; TCRdb's copy keeps in-frame clones and lacks some. This table holds about 210,000 clones, more than 75% found once. Material: peripheral blood. The origin of the receptors is a man between 60 and 75 years old with acute or convalescent COVID-19.

CDR3 nucleotide sequence: TGTGCCAGCAGCCCCGACAGGGGGCTTGGCTACACCTTC. Translating gives CASSPDRGLGYTF. The chain has TRBV6-5 and TRBJ1-2; 10 bases are a match to TRBD1. The CDR3 totals 13 residues. Germline CDR1 MNHEY, CDR2 SVGAGI. Trimming at V came to 6 bases and at J to 7 bases, leaving 5 bases not matched to a gene.

The chain has TRBV18 and TRBJ1-1; D perhaps matches TRBD1 (6 bases). Germline V gene data show CDR1 as KGHSH and CDR2 as LQKENI. V was shortened by 3 bases and J by 2 bases, with 10 bases between the two germline ends. The CDR3 has 14 residues. Here the CDR3 DNA reads TGTGCCAGCTCACCGACAGGATTAAACACTGAAGCTTTCTTT. Protein product: CASSPTGLNTEAFF.

The gene calls are TRBV9 and TRBJ2-7; D is possibly TRBD1 (6 bases). The CDR3 is 14 residues long. V was cut by 5 bases and J by 3 bases, with 15 bases left in between. Germline V CDR1 and CDR2: SGDLS, YYNGEE. CDR3 nucleotides: TGTGCCAGCAGTCCAAGGGGGAACCTCTACGAGCAGTACTTC. This encodes CASSPRGNLYEQYF.

The V and J genes are TRBV3-1 (or the pseudogene TRBV3-2) and TRBJ1-5; D gene unclear. The ends were cut back, 1 base at V and 7 bases at J, with 11 bases in the middle. CDR1 and CDR2 (germline): LGHDT, YNNKEL (reference sequence). The CDR3 contains 14 residues. The CDR3 spells CASSQGLGSQPQHF. The DNA of the CDR3 is TGTGCCAGCAGCCAAGGTTTAGGGAGCCAGCCCCAGCATTTT.

This clone came up a few times. The chain combines TRBV28 with TRBJ1-2, with a tentative D call TRBD1 (5 bases). V was cut by 6 bases and J by 8 bases, with 22 bases left in between. Looked up from germline, CDR1 is MDHEN and CDR2 is SYDVKM. CDR3 length equals 15 residues. The DNA of the CDR3 is TGTGCCAGCAGCCCCGCGGGTGGGGGGATGACGGGCTACACCTTC. Protein: CASSPAGGGMTGYTF.

This rearrangement joins TRBV3-1 (or the pseudogene TRBV3-2) to TRBJ2-7, with D perhaps matching TRBD1 (6 bases). CDR1 is LGHDT, CDR2 YNNKEL, per germline (reference sequence). V was clipped by 2 bases and J by 5 bases, with 13 bases between them. The CDR3 runs 14 residues. This chain's CDR3 is CASSQRGGGDEQYF. DNA of the CDR3: TGTGCCAGCAGCCAACGGGGTGGGGGCGACGAGCAGTACTTC.

The table lists this clone with a count of one. V and J are TRBV7-9 and TRBJ2-1, with 9 bases that match TRBD1. This CDR3 has 18 residues. Germline assignment: CDR1 SEHNR and CDR2 FQNEAQ (reference sequence). Trimming cost V 4 bases and J 4 bases; bases outside gene matches: 14. In DNA, the CDR3 is TGTGCCAGCAGCTCCCCCCCACAACAGGGGGCGTTTTACAATGAGCAGTTCTTC. It encodes CASSSPPQQGAFYNEQFF.

CDR3 loop: CASRGSGELFF. In DNA, the CDR3 is TGTGCCAGCAGGGGGAGCGGGGAGCTGTTTTTT. This chain links TRBV6-5 with TRBJ2-2; D is perhaps TRBD2 (5 bases). V lost 6 bases, J lost 7 bases, and 6 bases lay in between. The CDR3 sequence is 11 residues long. Germline CDR1 is MNHEY and CDR2 is SVGAGI.

The V call is TRBV7-9, the J call TRBJ1-1; D might be TRBD1 (5 bases). The V end lost 7 bases, the J end lost 10 bases, and 16 bases lay between the germline ends. The CDR3 loop spans 12 amino acids. Looked up from germline, CDR1 is SEHNR and CDR2 is FQNEAQ (reference sequence). The CDR3 region has the DNA TGTGCCAGCACCCAAGGGGCGGGTGTAGCTTTCTTT. This translates into CASTQGAGVAFF.

The V gene is TRBV4-1, the J gene TRBJ2-1; possible D gene TRBD2, 5 bases. This CDR3 is 17 amino acids long. CDR1 and CDR2 (germline): MGHRA, YSYEKL. With 0 bases removed from V and 0 bases from J, the gap between germline ends came to 12 bases. In nucleotides, the CDR3 is TGCGCCAGCAGCCAAGATGTAGCGTTAAGCTCCTACAATGAGCAGTTCTTC. This translates into CASSQDVALSSYNEQFF.

The rearrangement joins TRBV7-3 to TRBJ2-7; a possible D gene is TRBD1 (5 bases). Germline assignment: CDR1 SGHTA and CDR2 FQGTGA. The germline V and J ends were trimmed by 5 bases and 7 bases, with 18 bases remaining between them. CDR3 length equals 14 residues. CDR3 sequence reads: CASSPSQGLGEQYF. The CDR3 coding sequence is TGTGCCAGCAGCCCATCCCAGGGTTTGGGAGAGCAGTACTTC. Supplemented by reference TRBV7-3 and TRBJ2-7, the full variable domain reads GAGVSQTPSNKVTEKGKYVELRCDPISGHTALYWYRQSLGQGPEFLIYFQGTGAADDSGLPNDRFFAVRPEGSVSTLKIQRTERGDSAVYLCASSPSQGLGEQYFGPGTRLTVT.

The J gene is TRBJ2-5, the V gene TRBV4-2; perhaps TRBD1 as D (6 bases). Germline V gene sequence: CDR1 LGHNA, CDR2 YNFKEQ. The CDR3 is 17 residues long. The V gene lost 0 bases and the J gene lost 2 bases, with 16 bases spanning the gap. CDR3 coding DNA: TGTGCCAGCAGCCAAGATCAGGGGATTCGACAGCAAGAGACCCAGTACTTC. It translates to CASSQDQGIRQQETQYF.

The chain employs TRBV4-1 and TRBJ1-6; TRBD1 might be the D (5 bases). V dropped 4 bases and J dropped 8 bases, with 21 bases sitting between them. The CDR3 extends over 17 amino acids. Germline V gene lookup returns CDR1 MGHRA and CDR2 YSYEKL. Here the CDR3 DNA reads TGCGCCAGCAGCCTCACCTTTCAGGGAACGGCCTATTCACCCCTCCACTTT. As protein: CASSLTFQGTAYSPLHF.

This clone has a single count. This chain uses TRBV4-2 with TRBJ2-1; 11 nucleotides align to TRBD2. This CDR3 is 15 amino acids long. Germline V gene lookup returns CDR1 LGHNA and CDR2 YNFKEQ. Trimming at V came to 3 bases and at J to 8 bases, leaving 6 bases not matched to a gene. CDR3 loop: CASSQGSGGAYEQFF. The CDR3 coding sequence is TGTGCCAGCAGCCAGGGTAGCGGGGGGGCCTATGAGCAGTTCTTC.

The rearrangement uses TRBV5-1 and TRBJ2-2, with TRBD1 identical over 7 bases. The CDR3 is made up of 16 amino acids. Germline V CDR1 and CDR2: SGHRS, YFSETQ. With V trimmed by 0 bases and J by 5 bases, 7 bases remained unmatched. The CDR3: CASSLEGARLTGELFF. DNA for the CDR3: TGCGCCAGCAGCTTGGAGGGGGCGCGGTTAACCGGGGAGCTGTTTTTT.

V usage is TRBV6-5 and J usage is TRBJ1-6; 7 bases are shared with TRBD1. J was trimmed by 7 bases and V by 6 bases; bases with no gene match: 6. Looked up from germline, CDR1 is MNHEY and CDR2 is SVGAGI. The length of the CDR3 is 14 residues. The CDR3 DNA reads TGTGCCAGCAGCCCCGACAGGGTAAATTCACCCCTCCACTTT. It yields the protein CASSPDRVNSPLHF.

The rearrangement links TRBV9 to TRBJ1-3, with D unclear. Germline CDR1 and CDR2: SGDLS and YYNGEE. Trimming removed 2 bases from V and 4 bases from J, with 10 bases in between. The length of the CDR3 is 14 residues. The CDR3 spells CASSVNSRGNTIYF. CDR3 DNA: TGTGCCAGCAGCGTTAACAGTAGGGGAAACACCATATATTTT.

The chain employs TRBV10-3 and TRBJ2-5, with 12 bases lining up with TRBD2. J lost 5 bases, V lost 9 bases, and 4 bases had no gene match. This CDR3 is 13 amino acids long. Germline CDR1 ENHRY, CDR2 SYGVKD. CDR3 DNA: TGTGCCATACTAGCGGGGGGCGGGGAGACCCAGTACTTC. The encoded protein is CAILAGGGETQYF.

The chain links TRBV4-2 to TRBJ1-1, with 8 bases lining up with TRBD1. The germline V gene encodes CDR1 LGHNA and CDR2 YNFKEQ. J lost 4 bases, V lost 4 bases, and 5 bases had no gene match. This CDR3 has 14 amino acids. CDR3 sequence reads: CASSRRTGGTEAFF. CDR3 DNA: TGTGCCAGCAGCCGCCGAACAGGGGGCACTGAAGCTTTCTTT.

V and J are TRBV6-1 and TRBJ2-5; 7 bases map to TRBD1. Germline CDR1 and CDR2: MNHNS and SASEGT. The J segment lost 5 bases and the V segment lost 3 bases, leaving 15 bases of the junction unmatched. The CDR3 extends over 17 amino acids. The CDR3 reads CASSENRGHTLYETQYF. The CDR3 DNA is TGTGCCAGCAGTGAGAACAGGGGCCACACCTTGTATGAGACCCAGTACTTC.

Here the CDR3 reads CASSLGGSQSPLHF. CDR3 in DNA: TGTGCCAGCAGTTTAGGAGGATCCCAATCACCCCTCCACTTT. V is TRBV28 and J is TRBJ1-6; D unclear. This CDR3 contains 14 residues. Per germline, CDR1 MDHEN and CDR2 SYDVKM. V lost 2 bases and J lost 10, with 12 bases in between.

CDR3 DNA: TGTGCCAGCAGTTTCCGACAGGGTGGAGACATTCAGTACTTC. Its translation is CASSFRQGGDIQYF. The chain recombines TRBV27 with TRBJ2-4, with TRBD1 matching 7 bases. CDR1 and CDR2 (germline): MNHEY, SMNVEV (reference sequence). The CDR3 runs to 14 residues. The V segment lost 3 bases and the J segment 8 bases; nucleotides outside the gene matches: 7.

This clone was picked up one time. The chain combines TRBV5-1 with TRBJ2-3, with 7 bases aligning to TRBD2. V shed 5 bases and J 3 bases; nucleotides not matched to a gene: 6. CDR3 size: 14 residues. Looked up from germline, CDR1 is SGHRS and CDR2 is YFSETQ. The CDR3 sequence is CASSSSSGTDTQYF. The CDR3 DNA reads TGCGCCAGCAGTTCGTCTAGCGGAACAGATACGCAGTATTTT. Full variable domain (missing parts from reference TRBV5-1 and TRBJ2-3): KAGVTQTPRYLIKTRGQQVTLSCSPISGHRSVSWYQQTPGQGLQFLFEYFSETQRNKGNFPGRFSGRQFSNSRSEMNVSTLELGDSALYLCASSSSSGTDTQYFGPGTRLTVL.

The CDR3 coding sequence is TGTGCCAGCAGTCCACCAGGTTCCGGGGAGCTGTTTTTT. This sequence encodes CASSPPGSGELFF. The V and J genes are TRBV9 and TRBJ2-2; unclear D gene. V was trimmed by 5 bases and J by 6 bases, leaving 11 bases between them. This CDR3 comprises 13 residues. CDR1 SGDLS and CDR2 YYNGEE come from the germline V gene. Combining the CDR3 with reference TRBV9 and TRBJ2-2 gives the whole variable domain DSGVTQTPKHLITATGQRVTLRCSPRSGDLSVYWYQQSLDQGLQFLIQYYNGEERAKGNILERFSAQQFPDLHSELNLSSLELGDSALYFCASSPPGSGELFFGEGSRLTVL.

The CDR3 nucleotides read TGTGCCAGCTCACCACCGGGCAGGGGGCAAATCTATGGCTACACCTTC. Protein product: CASSPPGRGQIYGYTF. V gene TRBV18 combines with J gene TRBJ1-2; 8 bases are a match to TRBD1. With V trimmed by 0 bases and J by 4 bases, 7 bases remained unmatched. Germline V gives CDR1 KGHSH, CDR2 LQKENI. The CDR3 consists of 16 residues.

V gene TRBV6-5 combines with J gene TRBJ2-3, with D unresolved. The CDR3 spans 15 residues. V was cut by 6 bases and J by 2 bases, with 15 bases left in between. CDR1 is MNHEY and CDR2 is SVGAGI in the germline V gene. CDR3 amino acids: CASRPTALHTDTQYF. As DNA, the CDR3 is TGTGCCAGCAGACCCACGGCACTACACACAGATACGCAGTATTTT.

The chain links TRBV18 to TRBJ2-5, with 10 nucleotides matching TRBD2. CDR3 length: 16 residues. CDR1 and CDR2 (germline): KGHSH, LQKENI. Trimming at V came to 1 base and at J to 5 bases, leaving 7 bases not matched to a gene. The chain's CDR3 is CASSPQERGGLETQYF. The CDR3 DNA follows: TGTGCCAGCTCACCACAGGAGCGGGGGGGCCTGGAGACCCAGTACTTC.

V is TRBV18 and J is TRBJ1-1; D possibly corresponds to TRBD1 (5 bases). Trimming took 3 bases from V and 1 from J, leaving 9 bases between them. The CDR3 loop spans 14 amino acids. CDR1 is KGHSH and CDR2 is LQKENI in the germline V gene. The CDR3 nucleotides read TGTGCCAGCTCACCTAATACAGGGAACACTGAAGCTTTCTTT. This encodes CASSPNTGNTEAFF.

The chain recombines TRBV28 with TRBJ1-6, with 8 positions matching TRBD1. The CDR3 sequence is 15 residues long. Per the germline V gene, CDR1 is MDHEN and CDR2 is SYDVKM. Trimming at V came to 3 bases and at J to 7 bases, leaving 5 bases not matched to a gene. Here the CDR3 reads CASSFGDRGNSPLHF. DNA for the CDR3: TGTGCCAGCAGTTTTGGTGACAGGGGAAATTCACCCCTCCACTTT. The complete variable domain, with remaining parts taken from reference TRBV28 and TRBJ1-6, reads DVKVTQSSRYLVKRTGEKVFLECVQDMDHENMFWYRQDPGLGLRLIYFSYDVKMKEKGDIPEGYSVSREKKERFSLILESASTNQTSMYLCASSFGDRGNSPLHFGNGTRLTVT.

J is TRBJ2-1 and V is TRBV27; 10 bases are a match to TRBD2. The V segment lost 0 bases and the J segment 8 bases; nucleotides outside the gene matches: 4. The CDR3 contains 15 residues. Germline lookup yields CDR1 MNHEY and CDR2 SMNVEV (reference sequence). The CDR3 reads CASSLSAGGHHEQFF. The CDR3 DNA follows: TGTGCCAGCAGTTTATCAGCGGGGGGGCATCATGAGCAGTTCTTC.